Following are 27 T cell receptor beta chains from one sample sequenced in a study of cytomegalovirus exposure and HLA in healthy donors. In the PCR, 60 Vbeta and 13 Jbeta primers were used. Assay: immunoSEQ multiplex PCR; the TCRdb copy retains only in-frame clones and omits some. The sample shows roughly 250,000 clones, approximately 80% of them seen only once. What was sequenced was PBMCs. These receptors all stem from a girl aged 2 to 9 in good health and CMV-seronegative.

This clone was seen a single time. The chain links TRBV28 to TRBJ2-7, with a tentative D call TRBD1 (6 bases). This CDR3 is built from 12 residues. The germline CDR1 and CDR2 sequences are MDHEN and SYDVKM. V was trimmed by 7 bases and J by 1 base, leaving 8 bases between them. The CDR3 here is CASTGQSYEQYF. CDR3 nucleotide sequence: TGTGCCAGCACCGGACAGTCCTACGAGCAGTACTTC.

The chain joins TRBV21-1 to TRBJ1-2; TRBD1, the D gene given by the table, was not confirmed from the DNA. TRBV21-1 counts as a pseudogene. This CDR3 region has 14 residues. The CDR3 protein is CASSNGRVNYGYTF. DNA for the CDR3: TGTGCCAGCAGCAATGGCAGGGTGAACTATGGCTACACCTTC.

Worth noting for this clone: An end of the junction does not agree with germline; a read error may underlie this. The chain joins TRBV2 to TRBJ1-2; D unclear. Germline V gives CDR1 SNHLY, CDR2 FYNNEI. CDR3 length equals 12 residues. In DNA, the CDR3 is TGTGTCAGCAAAGTCGACTACTATGGCTACACCTTC. Translated: CVSKVDYYGYTF.

Comment on this clone: Sequence at one end of the junction differs from germline and may be a read error. This chain connects TRBV7-9 to TRBJ2-2, with 10 bases identical to TRBD1. The CDR3 contains 16 residues. Per germline, CDR1 SEHNR and CDR2 FQNEAQ (reference sequence). As DNA, the CDR3 is TGTTCCAGCAGCCCGCGGGACAGGGGGAACACCGGGGAGCTGTTTTTT. Translating gives CSSSPRDRGNTGELFF.

V gene TRBV9 combines with J gene TRBJ2-3, with 15 bases matching TRBD2. After removal of 4 bases from V and 0 bases from J, the junction contained 9 bases not matched to a gene. The CDR3 runs to 19 residues. Germline V lookup: CDR1 SGDLS, CDR2 YYNGEE. The CDR3 bases are TGTGCCAGCAGCTTTCGGACTAGCGGGAGGGCCAGGAGCACAGATACGCAGTATTTT. Its protein is CASSFRTSGRARSTDTQYF.

The chain carries TRBV30 and TRBJ1-5; D might be TRBD1 (6 bases). The CDR3 sequence is 15 residues long. CDR1 and CDR2 from the germline V gene are GTSNPN and SVGIG (reference sequence). Trimming removed 0 bases at V and 3 bases at J, with 12 bases between. The CDR3 DNA reads TGTGCCTGGAGTGTAAAGACAGGACTCAATCAGCCCCAGCATTTT. Encoded protein: CAWSVKTGLNQPQHF.

The chain carries TRBV30 and TRBJ2-1; D gene ambiguous. With 2 bases removed from V and 7 bases from J, the gap between germline ends came to 12 bases. The CDR3 extends over 13 amino acids. CDR1 and CDR2 from the germline V gene are GTSNPN and SVGIG (reference sequence). CDR3 sequence reads: CAWSRWSRNEQFF. The CDR3 DNA reads TGTGCCTGGAGTAGATGGAGTCGGAATGAGCAGTTCTTC.

This clone was observed once. The chain joins TRBV7-8 to TRBJ2-3; the match to TRBD2 covers 7 bases. Germline CDR1 SGHVS, CDR2 FQNEAQ. This CDR3 comprises 15 residues. V lost 2 bases to trimming and J lost 2 bases; unmatched junction nucleotides: 4. Here the CDR3 DNA reads TGTGCCAGCAGCTTAACCGGGACTACCACAGATACGCAGTATTTT. This encodes CASSLTGTTTDTQYF.

V usage is TRBV7-6 and J usage is TRBJ2-5; 9 bases map to TRBD2. The tail of the sequence fits TRBJ2-7 better, so the J call may be wrong. Per germline, CDR1 SGHVS and CDR2 FNYEAQ. The CDR3 runs 16 residues. The CDR3, as DNA: TGTGCCAGCAGCCGTATTAGCGGGAGATCCCCGCACGAGCAGTACTTC. Translated: CASSRISGRSPHEQYF.

The V and J genes are TRBV2 and TRBJ2-7; 7 bases are shared with TRBD2. This CDR3 is 14 amino acids long. The germline gives CDR1 SNHLY, CDR2 FYNNEI. Trimming at V came to 6 bases and at J to 1 base, leaving 6 bases not matched to a gene. CDR3 nucleotide sequence: TGTGCCAGCAGGAGCCGGGACTATTCCTACGAGCAGTACTTC. Its translation: CASRSRDYSYEQYF. Using reference TRBV2 and TRBJ2-7 for the parts outside the CDR3, the full variable domain is EPEVTQTPSHQVTQMGQEVILRCVPISNHLYFYWYRQILGQKVEFLVSFYNNEISEKSEIFDDQFSVERPDGSNFTLKIRSTKLEDSAMYFCASRSRDYSYEQYFGPGTRLTVT.

The chain carries TRBV7-6 and TRBJ1-1, with 7 bases fitting TRBD1. CDR3 length: 14 amino acids. CDR1 SGHVS and CDR2 FNYEAQ come from the germline V gene. The ends lost 1 base at V and 2 bases at J; junction bases unmatched: 1. CDR3 sequence (DNA): TGTGCCAGCAGCTTAGGAGGGGGCAACACTGAAGCTTTCTTT. This sequence encodes CASSLGGGNTEAFF.

This clone was detected only once. This chain joins TRBV4-2 and TRBJ2-7, with TRBD1 matching 12 bases. The CDR3 consists of 13 residues. Germline-derived CDR1 and CDR2 are LGHNA and YNFKEQ. Trimming at V came to 4 bases and at J to 6 bases, leaving 1 base not matched to a gene. This CDR3 is CASSRDRGREQYF. CDR3 DNA: TGTGCCAGCAGCCGGGACAGGGGGCGCGAGCAGTACTTC.

The J gene is TRBJ2-7, the V gene TRBV21-1; the DNA was not used to check the table's D call, TRBD2. TRBV21-1 counts as a pseudogene. This CDR3 has 15 amino acids. This chain's CDR3 is CASSQPRPPENEQYF. CDR3 sequence (DNA): TGTGCCAGCAGCCAACCCCGGCCTCCGGAGAACGAGCAGTACTTC.

V is TRBV19 and J is TRBJ2-7, with TRBD2 matching over 8 bases. The CDR3 has 14 residues. Per germline, CDR1 LNHDA and CDR2 SQIVND (reference sequence). J was trimmed by 0 bases and V by 4 bases; bases with no gene match: 2. The CDR3 sequence is CASSRLAYSYEQYF. In DNA, the CDR3 is TGTGCCAGTAGTAGACTAGCGTACTCCTACGAGCAGTACTTC.

The V call is TRBV27, the J call TRBJ2-3; unclear D gene. V gave up 6 bases and J gave up 3 bases, with 10 bases separating them. Germline CDR1 is MNHEY and CDR2 is SMNVEV (reference sequence). There are 13 residues in the CDR3. CDR3 bases: TGTGCCAGCAGCCTGACCGGGACAGATACGCAGTATTTT. This codes for CASSLTGTDTQYF.

This clone appeared a single time. The J gene is TRBJ2-3, the V gene TRBV11-2; 12 bases map to TRBD2. With 5 bases clipped from V and 0 bases from J, the junction kept 3 bases outside the gene matches. The CDR3 has 16 amino acids. CDR1 and CDR2 (germline): SGHAT, FQNNGV. CDR3 in amino acids: CASSVGLAGSTDTQYF. The CDR3 DNA reads TGTGCCAGCAGCGTCGGACTAGCGGGAAGCACAGATACGCAGTATTTT.

In its sample, this clone was seen a few times. This chain uses TRBV9 with TRBJ2-3; D may be TRBD1 (6 bases). V gave up 3 bases and J gave up 6 bases, with 17 bases separating them. The CDR3 has 15 amino acids. The V gene's germline CDR1 is SGDLS and CDR2 YYNGEE. The CDR3 is CASSEWTALRDTQYF. The CDR3 bases are TGTGCCAGCAGCGAGTGGACAGCCCTAAGGGATACGCAGTATTTT.

The chain uses TRBV30 and TRBJ1-4; TRBD1 aligns across 9 bases. Germline V lookup: CDR1 GTSNPN, CDR2 SVGIG (reference sequence). The CDR3 extends over 15 amino acids. Losses at the gene ends were 3 bases for V and 8 bases for J; bases not matched to a gene: 10. The CDR3 region has the DNA TGTGCCTGGAGGGGGGACAGGGAGGGTGAGGAAAAACTGTTTTTT. It is translated as CAWRGDREGEEKLFF.

The CDR3 DNA reads as TGTGCCAGCAGCTTAGCTGGGGGGGGGCTAGATACGCAGTATTTT. This encodes CASSLAGGGLDTQYF. This sequence joins TRBV11-3 and TRBJ2-3; possible D gene TRBD2, 7 bases. The CDR3 totals 15 residues. Trimming took 1 base from V and 5 from J, leaving 13 bases between them. Germline lookup yields CDR1 SGHNT and CDR2 YENEEA.

This chain uses TRBV12-2 with TRBJ2-7; the table's D gene call, TRBD1, was not cross checked with the DNA. TRBV12-2 is marked as a pseudogene. The CDR3 runs 14 residues. The CDR3 loop is CASRLNPTGNEQYF. In nucleotides, the CDR3 is TGTGCAAGTCGCTTAAACCCTACAGGGAACGAGCAGTACTTC.

This sequence joins TRBV5-6 and TRBJ1-1; possibly TRBD1 for D (5 bases). Trimming pared 2 bases from V and 0 bases from J, leaving 11 bases between. The CDR3 has 15 amino acids. CDR1 SGHDT and CDR2 YYEEEE come from the germline V gene. CDR3 nucleotide sequence: TGTGCCAGCAGCTTACGGGGGTTCCTGAACACTGAAGCTTTCTTT. This gives the protein CASSLRGFLNTEAFF.

This clone has more than one count but fewer than ten. This chain links TRBV4-1 with TRBJ2-3; TRBD2 aligns across 12 bases. This CDR3 has 18 amino acids. Unmatched junction bases numbered 13, after V lost 0 bases and J lost 9 bases. CDR1 and CDR2 from the germline V gene are MGHRA and YSYEKL. The CDR3, as DNA: TGCGCCAGCAGCCAAGATGCCCCAGCTAGCGGGAGGGCCGCCACGCAGTATTTT. Protein sequence: CASSQDAPASGRAATQYF.

V gene TRBV5-4 combines with J gene TRBJ1-2, with 11 positions matching TRBD1. The CDR3 extends over 14 amino acids. V lost 5 bases to trimming and J lost 4 bases; unmatched junction nucleotides: 4. Germline V lookup: CDR1 SGHNT, CDR2 YYREEE (reference sequence). The CDR3 nucleotides are TGTGCCAGCAGTGGGACAGGGGGAAGCTATGGCTACACCTTC. Protein product: CASSGTGGSYGYTF.

This rearrangement joins TRBV29-1 to TRBJ2-3; TRBD2 matches 12 bases. V lost 4 bases and J lost 6; bases outside the gene matches: 5. This CDR3 has 14 residues. From germline, CDR1 is SQVTM and CDR2 ANQGSEA. CDR3 residues: CSVAGLAGADTQYF. DNA for the CDR3: TGCAGCGTTGCGGGACTAGCGGGTGCTGATACGCAGTATTTT.

V gene TRBV7-9 combines with J gene TRBJ1-2, with D unresolved. Trimming took off 7 bases at V and 8 bases at J, with 23 bases between the two ends. Germline V gene sequence: CDR1 SEHNR, CDR2 FQNEAQ (reference sequence). The CDR3 runs 15 residues. CDR3 residues: CASTPPVALGRGYTF. CDR3 DNA sequence: TGTGCCAGCACCCCACCCGTGGCCCTAGGGAGGGGCTACACCTTC.

The chain joins TRBV7-9 to TRBJ1-2, with 7 nucleotides matching TRBD1. V was clipped by 2 bases and J by 2 bases; unmatched bases: 8. Germline-derived CDR1 and CDR2 are SEHNR and FQNEAQ (reference sequence). The CDR3 is 16 amino acids. For the CDR3, the DNA is TGTGCCAGCAGCTTACGAAGGGACAGCTTAAACTATGGCTACACCTTC. It codes for CASSLRRDSLNYGYTF.

Turning to this clone: The germline gene is not matched at one end of the junction; a read error may be the cause. V and J are TRBV7-9 and TRBJ2-7; 11 bases fit TRBD2. This CDR3 contains 16 residues. Per the germline V gene, CDR1 is SEHNR and CDR2 is FQNEAQ (reference sequence). Written as DNA, the CDR3 is TGTTCCAGCAGGTACATCGGGACTAGCGGCTCCTACGAGCAGTACTTC. Its protein product is CSSRYIGTSGSYEQYF. Full variable domain (remainder filled in from reference TRBV7-9 and TRBJ2-7): DTGVSQNPRHKITKRGQNVTFRCDPISEHNRLYWYRQTLGQGPEFLTYFQNEAQLEKSRLLSDRFSAERPKGSFSTLEIQRTEQGDSAMYLCSSRYIGTSGSYEQYFGPGTRLTVT.